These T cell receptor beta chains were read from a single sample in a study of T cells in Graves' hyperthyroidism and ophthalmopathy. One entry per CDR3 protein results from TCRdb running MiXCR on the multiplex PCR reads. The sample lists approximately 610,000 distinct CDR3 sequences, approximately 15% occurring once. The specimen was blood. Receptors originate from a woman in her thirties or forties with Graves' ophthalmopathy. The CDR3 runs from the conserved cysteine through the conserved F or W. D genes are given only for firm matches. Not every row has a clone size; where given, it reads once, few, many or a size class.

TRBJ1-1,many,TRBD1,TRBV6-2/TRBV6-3,TGTGCCAGCAGTTACTCCCCGGGACAGCCGAACACTGAAGCTTTCTTT,CASSYSPGQPNTEAFF
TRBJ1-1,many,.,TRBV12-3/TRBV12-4,TGTGCCAGCAGTTTATACTTACCCCAGGCTTTCTTT,CASSLYLPQAFF
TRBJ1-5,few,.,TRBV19,TGTGCCAGCCTCGCGCAGGGCCAAATTAGCAATCAGCCCCAGCATTTT,CASLAQGQISNQPQHF
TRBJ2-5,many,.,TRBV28,TGTGCCAGCAGCAGGGACCCTAGAGAGACCCAGTACTTC,CASSRDPRETQYF
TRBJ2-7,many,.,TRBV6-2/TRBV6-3,TGTGCCAGCAGTTACCTCGGCAGGTTTGGCGAGCAGTACTTC,CASSYLGRFGEQYF
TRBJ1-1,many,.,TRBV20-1,TGCAGTGCTAGAGACAACCTGGCGGGCGGGAAGAACACTGAAGCTTTCTTT,CSARDNLAGGKNTEAFF
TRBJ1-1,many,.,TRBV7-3,TGTGCCAGCAGCTTAACAGGGTCGGTGAACACTGAAGCTTTCTTT,CASSLTGSVNTEAFF
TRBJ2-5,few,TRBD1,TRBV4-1,TGCGCCAGCAGCCAAGAACCGGGACAGGTGTTTGCGGAGACCCAGTACTTC,CASSQEPGQVFAETQYF
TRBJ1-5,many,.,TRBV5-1,TGCGCCAGCAGCTTGCTGGGGGTGAGCAATCAGCCCCAGCATTTT,CASSLLGVSNQPQHF
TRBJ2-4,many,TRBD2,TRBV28,TGTGCCAGCAGGCCCCGAGAGACTAGCGAATTTGGAAACATTCAGTACTTC,CASRPRETSEFGNIQYF
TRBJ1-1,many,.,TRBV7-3,TGTGCCAGCAGCGCGACCATCAACACTGAAGCTTTCTTT,CASSATINTEAFF
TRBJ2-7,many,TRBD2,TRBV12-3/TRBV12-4,TGTGCCAGCAGTTTAAAATGGACTAGCGGTTACGAGCAGTACTTC,CASSLKWTSGYEQYF
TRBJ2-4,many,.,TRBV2,TGTGCCAGCAGCGACTTCGCCATTCAGTACTTC,CASSDFAIQYF
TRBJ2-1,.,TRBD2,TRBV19,TGTGCCTGGAGTGTTGGGAGCGGGAGGACCGATGAGCAGTTCTTC,CAWSVGSGRTDEQFF